The 26 T cell receptor beta chains below were found in one sample sequenced in a study of CD4 T cells in relation to SARS-CoV-2 and coronaviruses. Some clones are missing from TCRdb's copy, which holds only in-frame ones; the method was immunoSEQ multiplex PCR. This sample has around 54,000 clones, with about 92% found just once. Sequencing was done on a sample of naive CD4+ T cells from PBMCs. Subset: naive CD4+ T cells isolated by negative enrichment. Receptors were obtained from an adult with COVID-19.

This CDR3 reads CASSQEGLAGDYEQYF. The DNA for the CDR3 is TGCGCCAGCAGCCAAGAGGGACTAGCGGGAGACTACGAGCAGTACTTC. V usage is TRBV4-1 and J usage is TRBJ2-7; 14 bases map to TRBD2. J lost 3 bases, V lost 0 bases, and 1 base had no gene match. The CDR3 contains 16 residues. Germline V lookup: CDR1 MGHRA, CDR2 YSYEKL.

The V and J genes are TRBV28 and TRBJ1-6; D uncertain. The CDR3 is 13 amino acids. Germline CDR1 MDHEN, CDR2 SYDVKM. Trimming stripped 6 bases from V and 8 bases from J, with 11 bases between. The DNA for the CDR3 is TGTGCCAGCAGACCCTCGGGCGATTCACCCCTCCACTTT. Translating gives CASRPSGDSPLHF.

This rearrangement joins TRBV28 to TRBJ1-4, with 8 nucleotides matching TRBD1. Germline values: CDR1 MDHEN, CDR2 SYDVKM. The V and J ends lost 5 bases and 4 bases, in that order; junction bases with no gene match: 3. This CDR3 has 14 residues. CDR3 nucleotide sequence: TGTGCCAGCAGTCTGGGACAGGTTAATGAAAAACTGTTTTTT. Encoded protein: CASSLGQVNEKLFF.

V usage is TRBV27 and J usage is TRBJ1-2, with D unclear. The ends were cut back, 7 bases at V and 4 bases at J, with 10 bases in the middle. This CDR3 contains 12 residues. Looked up from germline, CDR1 is MNHEY and CDR2 is SMNVEV (reference sequence). Here the CDR3 reads CASTTTGYGYTF. In DNA form, the CDR3 reads TGTGCCAGCACGACGACTGGCTATGGCTACACCTTC.

The V and J genes are TRBV18 and TRBJ2-1; the match to TRBD2 covers 12 bases. CDR3 length: 15 amino acids. Germline V gene data show CDR1 as KGHSH and CDR2 as LQKENI. Losses at the gene ends were 4 bases for V and 6 bases for J; bases not matched to a gene: 4. In nucleotides, the CDR3 is TGTGCCAGCTCACGATCGACTAGCGGGAGCAATGAGCAGTTCTTC. It translates to CASSRSTSGSNEQFF. The full variable domain, in which reference TRBV18 and TRBJ2-1 provide the parts outside the CDR3, is NAGVMQNPRHLVRRRGQEARLRCSPMKGHSHVYWYRQLPEEGLKFMVYLQKENIIDESGMPKERFSAEFPKEGPSILRIQQVVRGDSAAYFCASSRSTSGSNEQFFGPGTRLTVL.

The genes are TRBV20-1 and TRBJ2-1, with D possibly being TRBD1 (5 bases). Trimming stripped 3 bases from V and 9 bases from J, with 12 bases between. Germline V gives CDR1 DFQATT, CDR2 SNEGSKA (reference sequence). This CDR3 comprises 12 residues. DNA for the CDR3: TGCAGTGCTAGTATCAGGGTTGGTGAGCAGTTCTTC. This translates into CSASIRVGEQFF.

V usage is TRBV19 and J usage is TRBJ1-5, with D perhaps TRBD1 (5 bases). The V and J ends lost 7 bases and 2 bases respectively, with 15 bases between them. The CDR3 extends over 15 amino acids. Germline lookup yields CDR1 LNHDA and CDR2 SQIVND (reference sequence). The CDR3 protein is CASTQKGRGNQPQHF. The CDR3 region has the DNA TGTGCCAGTACCCAAAAAGGCAGGGGCAATCAGCCCCAGCATTTT.

V gene TRBV18 combines with J gene TRBJ1-4; no reliable D call. The germline V gene has CDR1 KGHSH and CDR2 LQKENI. Trimming took 3 bases from V and 15 from J, leaving 11 bases between them. The CDR3 covers 11 residues. CDR3 residues: CASSPGELLFF. The CDR3 DNA reads TGTGCCAGCTCACCCGGGGAGTTGTTGTTTTTT.

The chain couples TRBV28 to TRBJ2-7, with 7 bases aligning to TRBD1. V gave up 6 bases and J gave up 2 bases; unmatched junction bases: 7. The germline V gene has CDR1 MDHEN and CDR2 SYDVKM. The CDR3 spans 14 residues. CDR3 nucleotide sequence: TGTGCCAGCAGGAATACAGGGGCGCCCTACGAGCAGTACTTC. Translated: CASRNTGAPYEQYF.

The CDR3 protein is CATSRGDREDTEAFF. DNA of the CDR3: TGTGCCACCAGCAGAGGGGACAGGGAGGACACTGAAGCTTTCTTT. The chain joins TRBV15 to TRBJ1-1; 9 bases line up with TRBD1. J lost 3 bases, V lost 1 base, and 3 bases had no gene match. The CDR3 runs to 15 residues. CDR1 is LNHNV and CDR2 is YYDKDF in the germline V gene (reference sequence).

The rearrangement uses TRBV15 and TRBJ2-3, with TRBD2 as a possible D gene (5 bases). From germline, CDR1 is LNHNV and CDR2 YYDKDF (reference sequence). This CDR3 is 18 amino acids long. V dropped 0 bases and J dropped 6 bases, with 22 bases sitting between them. The CDR3 sequence is CATSRDDHPGLNSDTQYF. The CDR3 nucleotides read TGTGCCACCAGCAGAGACGACCATCCCGGACTGAACAGCGATACGCAGTATTTT.

V usage is TRBV5-4 and J usage is TRBJ2-6; D might be TRBD1 (6 bases). The CDR3 has 16 residues. Deletions cut 3 bases from V and 4 bases from J, with 14 bases between. Germline CDR1 SGHNT, CDR2 YYREEE (reference sequence). The CDR3 region is CASSSALGAGANVLTF. In nucleotides, the CDR3 is TGTGCCAGCAGCTCGGCGTTGGGGGCAGGGGCCAACGTCCTGACTTTC.

The CDR3 loop is CATRDRDLTDTQYF. DNA for the CDR3: TGTGCCACCAGGGACAGGGACCTCACAGATACGCAGTATTTT. The gene calls are TRBV10-3 and TRBJ2-3; 9 nucleotides match TRBD1. Germline CDR1 is ENHRY and CDR2 is SYGVKD. This CDR3 spans 14 amino acids. V lost 10 bases to trimming and J lost 2 bases; unmatched junction nucleotides: 7.

V gene TRBV12-3 or TRBV12-4 combines with J gene TRBJ2-7; D unclear. V lost 6 bases and J 2 bases, leaving 11 bases between the germline ends. The CDR3 is 13 amino acids. The CDR3 loop is CASSPRQPYEQYF. CDR3 bases: TGTGCCAGCAGCCCCCGGCAGCCCTACGAGCAGTACTTC.

The chain recombines TRBV6-6 with TRBJ2-3, with 10 nucleotides matching TRBD2. The CDR3 extends over 16 amino acids. The J segment lost 3 bases and the V segment lost 6 bases, leaving 9 bases of the junction unmatched. The germline V gene encodes CDR1 MNHNY and CDR2 SVGAGI (reference sequence). The CDR3 sequence: CASRPSGSWRTDTQYF. As DNA, the CDR3 is TGTGCCAGCAGACCTAGCGGGAGTTGGCGGACAGATACGCAGTATTTT.

The V and J genes are TRBV5-1 and TRBJ1-1; D is perhaps TRBD1 (6 bases). Germline CDR1 and CDR2: SGHRS and YFSETQ. The length of the CDR3 is 14 residues. V was pared by 2 bases and J by 5 bases, with 13 bases between. This CDR3 is CASSFGTTGTEAFF. The CDR3 DNA reads as TGCGCCAGCAGCTTCGGGACAACGGGGACTGAAGCTTTCTTT.

J is TRBJ2-6 and V is TRBV28; the D is unclear. The ends were cut back, 8 bases at V and 0 bases at J, with 20 bases in the middle. CDR1 is MDHEN and CDR2 is SYDVKM in the germline V gene. The CDR3 extends over 18 amino acids. This CDR3 reads CASRRPGVVSSGANVLTF. The CDR3 DNA reads TGTGCCAGCCGCCGCCCTGGAGTAGTTTCCTCTGGGGCCAACGTCCTGACTTTC.

The rearrangement uses TRBV24-1 and TRBJ2-1; D uncertain. Germline V lookup: CDR1 KGHDR, CDR2 SFDVKD. The CDR3 extends over 13 amino acids. V was trimmed by 4 bases and J by 4 bases, leaving 7 bases between them. CDR3 sequence: CATSDPVYNEQFF. The CDR3 DNA follows: TGTGCCACCAGTGACCCCGTTTACAATGAGCAGTTCTTC.

The rearrangement links TRBV28 to TRBJ2-3; 14 bases are shared with TRBD2. Germline loops: CDR1 MDHEN, CDR2 SYDVKM. CDR3 length: 18 amino acids. With 2 bases clipped from V and 2 bases from J, the junction kept 6 bases outside the gene matches. The CDR3 region is CASSLVWTSGRYTDTQYF. The CDR3 bases are TGTGCCAGCAGTTTAGTGTGGACTAGCGGGAGGTACACAGATACGCAGTATTTT.

The chain couples TRBV6-5 to TRBJ1-3; the D is unclear. The V end was cut by 8 bases, the J end by 4 bases, with 6 bases between. CDR3 length: 11 residues. The germline gives CDR1 MNHEY, CDR2 SVGAGI. The CDR3 DNA follows: TGTGCCAGCGGCCGGGGAAACACCATATATTTT. It translates to CASGRGNTIYF.

The chain joins TRBV29-1 to TRBJ2-2; TRBD1 matches at 7 bases. V lost 5 bases to trimming and J lost 6 bases; unmatched junction nucleotides: 12. The germline CDR1 and CDR2 sequences are SQVTM and ANQGSEA. The length of the CDR3 is 15 residues. CDR3 nucleotide sequence: TGCAGCGTTCGGACGGGACAGATTACGTCCGGGGAGCTGTTTTTT. It translates to CSVRTGQITSGELFF.

V usage is TRBV7-3 and J usage is TRBJ2-1; 12 bases are a match to TRBD2. Germline V gene sequence: CDR1 SGHTA, CDR2 FQGTGA. This CDR3 has 14 residues. Losses at the gene ends were 4 bases for V and 9 bases for J; bases not matched to a gene: 4. The DNA of the CDR3 is TGTGCCAGCAGCTCTAGCGGGAGGGCGGGTGAGCAGTTCTTC. Amino acids: CASSSSGRAGEQFF. The whole variable domain, remainder taken from reference TRBV7-3 and TRBJ2-1, is GAGVSQTPSNKVTEKGKYVELRCDPISGHTALYWYRQSLGQGPEFLIYFQGTGAADDSGLPNDRFFAVRPEGSVSTLKIQRTERGDSAVYLCASSSSGRAGEQFFGPGTRLTVL.

The V and J genes are TRBV6-6 and TRBJ2-7, with TRBD1 matching 10 bases. This CDR3 contains 14 residues. Losses at the gene ends were 4 bases for V and 4 bases for J; bases not matched to a gene: 4. Germline CDR1 MNHNY, CDR2 SVGAGI (reference sequence). The CDR3 loop reads CASSWQGQGYEQYF. The CDR3 DNA reads as TGTGCCAGCAGTTGGCAGGGACAGGGGTACGAGCAGTACTTC.

V gene TRBV9 combines with J gene TRBJ2-7; a possible D gene is TRBD2 (6 bases). The CDR3 has 15 amino acids. Germline CDR1 SGDLS, CDR2 YYNGEE. Deletions cut 0 bases from V and 4 bases from J, with 14 bases between. CDR3 nucleotides: TGTGCCAGCAGCGTAGAAGGAGGGGAGACGTACGAGCAGTACTTC. It codes for CASSVEGGETYEQYF.

The chain combines TRBV15 with TRBJ1-3, with D possibly TRBD1 on 5 matching bases. CDR1 is LNHNV and CDR2 is YYDKDF in the germline V gene (reference sequence). The V end lost 0 bases, the J end lost 2 bases, and 14 bases lay between the germline ends. This CDR3 comprises 17 residues. CDR3 sequence: CATSRDPMWGAGNTIYF. For the CDR3, the DNA is TGTGCCACCAGCAGAGATCCAATGTGGGGGGCTGGAAACACCATATATTTT.

The gene calls are TRBV19 and TRBJ2-3, with D tentatively TRBD2 (5 bases). Trimming removed 7 bases at V and 1 base at J, with 15 bases between. The CDR3 loop spans 15 amino acids. Germline V gives CDR1 LNHDA, CDR2 SQIVND (reference sequence). Written as DNA, the CDR3 is TGTGCCAGTAAGGTAGTCGGCGGGCGCACAGATACGCAGTATTTT. Translated: CASKVVGGRTDTQYF.